The T cell receptor beta chain described here comes from a study of spatial heterogeneity in lung cancer. Across the study: Raw reads showed each unique TCR and UMI combination turning up more than ten times on average.

Each TCR cDNA molecule bore a unique molecular identifier. A single record per CDR3 protein comes from TCRdb applying MiXCR to the 5' RACE reads. The table records 12,000 to 15,000 distinct CDR3 sequences, approximately 4.5% of them present only once. This clonotype was seen a few times. The target antigen is unknown. This beta chain is off target for a library built for alpha chains, so its abundance means little. As to time point: sample taken at primary tumor resection. Patients with untreated early-stage non-small cell lung cancer, numbering 72, were the donors. Tumor, nontumor lung or frozen PBMC supplied whole RNA that was sequenced unsorted. Whole-study results and caveats: Higher tumor mutation counts went along with higher counts of expanded intratumoral alpha and beta TCRs.

This clonotype was sampled from a female donor with early-stage non-small cell lung cancer. The specimen comprised lung tumor tissue, sampled at surgery.

The CDR3 coding sequence is TGTGCCAGCAGTCTCCACCCGGCCGGGGGGGCCGGGGAGCTGTTTTTT. Encoded protein: CASSLHPAGGAGELFF. The chain recombines TRBV27 with TRBJ2-2; 8 bases map to TRBD2. Germline V CDR1 and CDR2: MNHEY, SMNVEV (reference sequence). The V and J ends lost 5 bases and 6 bases, in that order; junction bases with no gene match: 11. The length of the CDR3 is 16 residues.